Included here is one TCR beta chain sequence, with context. The target antigen is unknown. The primer mix had 60 Vbeta and 13 Jbeta primers. Some clones are missing from TCRdb's copy, which holds only in-frame ones; the method was immunoSEQ multiplex PCR. The data hold 100,000 to 120,000 clones, with around 80% observed a single time. V lost 6 bases to trimming and J lost 6 bases; unmatched junction nucleotides: 6. This CDR3 is built from 14 residues. CDR1 is ENHRY, CDR2 SYGVKD, per germline. These data are taken from a study of cytomegalovirus exposure and HLA in healthy donors. Study observations and caveats: In vitro confirmation showed a few CMV-associated chains to be CMV antigen specific.

Donors sampled were nominally healthy, though unrecorded immune exposures were likely. The source material was PBMCs. The chain joins TRBV10-3 to TRBJ2-1; 9 bases agree with TRBD1. The clonotype was recovered from a man aged 25 to 40 in good health and CMV-seropositive. The CDR3 DNA reads as TGTGCCATCAGGGGGACAGGGCCCCTCAATGAGCAGTTCTTC. This codes for CAIRGTGPLNEQFF.